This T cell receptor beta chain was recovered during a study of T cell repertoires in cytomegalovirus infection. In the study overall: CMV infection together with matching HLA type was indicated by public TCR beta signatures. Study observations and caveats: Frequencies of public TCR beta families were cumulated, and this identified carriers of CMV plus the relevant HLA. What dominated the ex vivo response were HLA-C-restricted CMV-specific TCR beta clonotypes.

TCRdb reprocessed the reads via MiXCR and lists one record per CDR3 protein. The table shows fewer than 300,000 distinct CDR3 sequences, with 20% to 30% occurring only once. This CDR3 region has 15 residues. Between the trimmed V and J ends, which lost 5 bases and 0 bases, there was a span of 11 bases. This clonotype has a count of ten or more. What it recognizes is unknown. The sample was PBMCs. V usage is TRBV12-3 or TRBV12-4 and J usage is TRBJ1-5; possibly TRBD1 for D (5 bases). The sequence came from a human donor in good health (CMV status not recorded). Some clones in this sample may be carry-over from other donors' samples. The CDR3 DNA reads TGTGCCAGCAGTCCCCTGGGGGGTAGCAATCAGCCCCAGCATTTT. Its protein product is CASSPLGGSNQPQHF.